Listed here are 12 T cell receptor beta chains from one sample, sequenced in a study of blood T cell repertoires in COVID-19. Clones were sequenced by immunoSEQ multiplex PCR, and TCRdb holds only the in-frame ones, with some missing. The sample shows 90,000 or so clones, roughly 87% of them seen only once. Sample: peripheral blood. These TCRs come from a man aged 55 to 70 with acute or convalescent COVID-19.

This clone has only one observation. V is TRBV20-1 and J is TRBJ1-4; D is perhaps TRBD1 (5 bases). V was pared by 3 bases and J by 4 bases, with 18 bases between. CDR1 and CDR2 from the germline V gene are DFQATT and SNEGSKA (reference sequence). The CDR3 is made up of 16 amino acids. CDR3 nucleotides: TGCAGTGCTAGTCGCCCGGCAGGGCTAGGTAATGAAAAACTGTTTTTT. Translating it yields CSASRPAGLGNEKLFF.

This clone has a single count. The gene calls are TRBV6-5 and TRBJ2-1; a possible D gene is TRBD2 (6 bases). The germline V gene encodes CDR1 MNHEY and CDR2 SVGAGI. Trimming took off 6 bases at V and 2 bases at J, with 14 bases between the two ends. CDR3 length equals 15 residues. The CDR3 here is CASRSLASTYNEQFF. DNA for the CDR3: TGTGCCAGCAGGTCACTAGCCTCCACCTACAATGAGCAGTTCTTC.

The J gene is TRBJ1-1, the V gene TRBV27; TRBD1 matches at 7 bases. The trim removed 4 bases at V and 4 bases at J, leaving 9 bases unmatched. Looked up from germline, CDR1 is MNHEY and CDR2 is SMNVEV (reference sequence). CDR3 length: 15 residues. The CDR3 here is CASSSYRGWGTEAFF. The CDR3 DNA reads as TGTGCCAGCAGTTCCTACAGGGGCTGGGGCACTGAAGCTTTCTTT.

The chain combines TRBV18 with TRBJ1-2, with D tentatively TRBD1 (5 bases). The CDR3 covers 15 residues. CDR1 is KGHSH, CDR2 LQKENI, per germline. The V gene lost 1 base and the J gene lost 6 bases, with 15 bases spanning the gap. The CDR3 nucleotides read TGTGCCAGCTCACCACGGAAGGGGCCCGAGGATGGCTACACCTTC. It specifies CASSPRKGPEDGYTF.

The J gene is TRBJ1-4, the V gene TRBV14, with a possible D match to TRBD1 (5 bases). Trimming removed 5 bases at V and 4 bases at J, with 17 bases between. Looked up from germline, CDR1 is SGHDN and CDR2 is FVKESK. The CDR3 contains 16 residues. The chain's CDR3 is CASSSRQSFSNEKLFF. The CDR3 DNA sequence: TGTGCCAGCAGCTCACGACAGAGTTTTAGTAATGAAAAACTGTTTTTT.

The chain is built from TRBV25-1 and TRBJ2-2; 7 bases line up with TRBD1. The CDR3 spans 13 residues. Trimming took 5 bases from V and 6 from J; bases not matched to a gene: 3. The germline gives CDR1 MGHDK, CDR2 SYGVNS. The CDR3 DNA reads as TGTGCCAGCAGTCCCACAGGGGCCGGGGAGCTGTTTTTT. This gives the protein CASSPTGAGELFF.

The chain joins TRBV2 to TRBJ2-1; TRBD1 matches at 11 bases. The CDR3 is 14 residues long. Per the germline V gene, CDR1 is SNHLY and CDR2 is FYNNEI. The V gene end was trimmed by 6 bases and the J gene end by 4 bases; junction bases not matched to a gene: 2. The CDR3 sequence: CASSGTGGYNEQFF. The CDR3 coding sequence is TGTGCCAGCAGCGGGACAGGGGGGTACAATGAGCAGTTCTTC. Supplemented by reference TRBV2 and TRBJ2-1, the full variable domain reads EPEVTQTPSHQVTQMGQEVILRCVPISNHLYFYWYRQILGQKVEFLVSFYNNEISEKSEIFDDQFSVERPDGSNFTLKIRSTKLEDSAMYFCASSGTGGYNEQFFGPGTRLTVL.

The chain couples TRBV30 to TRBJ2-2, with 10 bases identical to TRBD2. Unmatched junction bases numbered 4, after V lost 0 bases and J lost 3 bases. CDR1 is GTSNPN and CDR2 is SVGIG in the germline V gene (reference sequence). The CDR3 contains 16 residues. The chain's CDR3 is CAWSVLAGSHTGELFF. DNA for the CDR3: TGTGCCTGGAGTGTACTAGCGGGGTCGCACACCGGGGAGCTGTTTTTT. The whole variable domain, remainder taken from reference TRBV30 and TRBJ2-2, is SQTIHQWPATLVQPVGSPLSLECTVEGTSNPNLYWYRQAAGRGLQLLFYSVGIGQISSEVPQNLSASRPQDRQFILSSKKLLLSDSGFYLCAWSVLAGSHTGELFFGEGSRLTVL.

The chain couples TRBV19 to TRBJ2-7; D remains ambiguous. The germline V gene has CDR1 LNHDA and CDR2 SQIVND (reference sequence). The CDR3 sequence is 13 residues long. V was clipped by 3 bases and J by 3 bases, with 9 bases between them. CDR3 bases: TGTGCCAGTAGTATCCGGGTTGGCTACGAGCAGTACTTC. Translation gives CASSIRVGYEQYF.

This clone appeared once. The CDR3 DNA follows: TGTGCCTGGAGTTCAAGGGACATCTCCTATAATTCACCCCTCCACTTT. Translating it yields CAWSSRDISYNSPLHF. This chain connects TRBV30 to TRBJ1-6, with D maybe TRBD1 (6 bases). Germline V gene sequence: CDR1 GTSNPN, CDR2 SVGIG (reference sequence). V was trimmed by 2 bases and J by 0 bases, leaving 11 bases between them. The CDR3 sequence is 16 residues long.

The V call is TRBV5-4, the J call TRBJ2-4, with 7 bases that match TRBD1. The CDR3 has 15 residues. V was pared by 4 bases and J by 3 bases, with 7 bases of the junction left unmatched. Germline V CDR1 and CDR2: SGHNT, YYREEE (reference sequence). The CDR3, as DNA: TGTGCCAGCAGCCAGAGGACAGGAAGCAAAAACATTCAGTACTTC. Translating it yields CASSQRTGSKNIQYF.

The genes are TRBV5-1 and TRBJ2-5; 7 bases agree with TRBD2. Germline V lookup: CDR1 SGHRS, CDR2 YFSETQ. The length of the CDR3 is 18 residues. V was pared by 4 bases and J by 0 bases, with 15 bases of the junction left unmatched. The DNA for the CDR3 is TGCGCCAGCAGCCCGGGAGAAGCGGGGACCTTGTACCAAGAGACCCAGTACTTC. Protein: CASSPGEAGTLYQETQYF. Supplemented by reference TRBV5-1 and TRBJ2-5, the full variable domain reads KAGVTQTPRYLIKTRGQQVTLSCSPISGHRSVSWYQQTPGQGLQFLFEYFSETQRNKGNFPGRFSGRQFSNSRSEMNVSTLELGDSALYLCASSPGEAGTLYQETQYFGPGTRLLVL.